These 28 T cell receptor beta chains were sequenced from one sample in a study of glioma-infiltrating T cells (dated by TCRdb to between 2015 and 2016). TCRdb records Illumina MiSeq as the sequencer. The iRepertoire nested amplicon-rescue multiplex PCR (arm-PCR) platform was used to amplify TCR alpha and beta CDR3 regions from RNA. The public reads were reanalyzed by TCRdb: fastp trimming at Q25, MiXCR alignment, in-frame beta chains only. Under each unique CDR3 protein, matching rows form one entry showing the most common genes and DNA. This sample comprises more than 100,000 distinct CDR3 sequences, about 28% of them detected only once. The ten largest clones take up roughly 46% of the sample. Sequencing was done on a sample of glioma tissue, nonneoplastic brain tissue, or PBMCs (not recorded which). The receptors stem from a human donor with low-grade glioma or glioblastoma, undergoing nonglioma brain surgery, or in good health (not recorded which).

CDR3 sequence reads: CASIIGGGGTEAFF. The CDR3 region has the DNA TGTGCCAGCATCATAGGGGGGGGTGGCACTGAAGCTTTCTTT. J is TRBJ1-1 and V is TRBV12-3 or TRBV12-4; D is perhaps TRBD1 (6 bases). CDR3 length equals 14 residues. The ends were cut back, 7 bases at V and 4 bases at J, with 16 bases in the middle.

The chain recombines TRBV12-3 or TRBV12-4 with TRBJ2-5, with 8 bases fitting TRBD2. The CDR3 loop spans 16 amino acids. The V and J ends lost 5 bases and 2 bases, in that order; junction bases with no gene match: 10. In DNA, the CDR3 is TGTGCCAGCAGTCACCCCCTGGCGGGGGGACAAGAGACCCAGTACTTC. Its translation: CASSHPLAGGQETQYF.

This clonotype was seen repeatedly, ten times or more. The rearrangement joins TRBV29-1 to TRBJ1-2, with unresolved D. Germline lookup yields CDR1 SQVTM and CDR2 ANQGSEA. The CDR3 extends over 11 amino acids. V lost 6 bases and J 3 bases, leaving 8 bases between the germline ends. DNA of the CDR3: TGCAGCGTGGACCGGGACTATGGCTACACCTTC. Protein product: CSVDRDYGYTF.

This clonotype was counted between two and nine times. V usage is TRBV24-1 and J usage is TRBJ2-3; D is perhaps TRBD1 (6 bases). Germline assignment: CDR1 KGHDR and CDR2 SFDVKD. The ends were cut back, 4 bases at V and 4 bases at J, with 11 bases in the middle. This CDR3 region has 14 residues. DNA of the CDR3: TGTGCCACCAGTGAAGGGGGAATTCCAGATACGCAGTATTTT. As protein: CATSEGGIPDTQYF.

The chain is built from TRBV14 and TRBJ1-2; TRBD1 matches 7 bases. Germline-derived CDR1 and CDR2 are SGHDN and FVKESK. V shed 7 bases and J 3 bases; nucleotides not matched to a gene: 11. This CDR3 has 15 amino acids. The CDR3 sequence is CASNSSLTGYYGYTF. CDR3 coding DNA: TGTGCCAGCAACTCGAGCCTGACAGGGTACTATGGCTACACCTTC.

Points on this clonotype: A much larger clone differs from this one at a single base, so this may be a read error. The CDR3 end shows no conserved phenylalanine or tryptophan, and so a read error is likely. The CDR3 sequence: CASTSHAGSYGYTL. The CDR3 DNA is TGTGCCAGCACCTCCCACGCAGGGAGCTATGGCTACACCCTC. The V gene is TRBV27, the J gene TRBJ1-2, with D possibly matching TRBD1 (5 bases). The CDR3 covers 14 residues. Germline lookup yields CDR1 MNHEY and CDR2 SMNVEV (reference sequence). Trimming removed 7 bases from V and 4 bases from J, with 16 bases in between.

This clonotype was counted many times. The chain employs TRBV6-1 and TRBJ2-1, with TRBD2 identical over 8 bases. CDR1 is MNHNS, CDR2 SASEGT, per germline. Germline trimming cut 6 bases from V and 1 base from J; bases unmatched to any gene: 20. The CDR3 is made up of 20 amino acids. The CDR3 nucleotides read TGTGCCAGCAGACAAACTACGGGGGGGCCCTCCTATCAGTCCTACAATGAGCAGTTCTTC. Translation: CASRQTTGGPSYQSYNEQFF.

The rearrangement joins TRBV5-1 to TRBJ2-5, with TRBD2 as a possible D gene (5 bases). Trimming left V 3 bases short and J 4 bases short, with 10 bases between. Germline-derived CDR1 and CDR2 are SGHRS and YFSETQ. The CDR3 consists of 13 residues. The CDR3 DNA reads TGCGCCAGCAGCTCGAAACTAGGAGAGACCCAGTACTTC. It encodes CASSSKLGETQYF. Full variable domain (rest looked up from reference TRBV5-1 and TRBJ2-5): KAGVTQTPRYLIKTRGQQVTLSCSPISGHRSVSWYQQTPGQGLQFLFEYFSETQRNKGNFPGRFSGRQFSNSRSEMNVSTLELGDSALYLCASSSKLGETQYFGPGTRLLVL.

This clonotype was seen many times. CDR3 sequence (DNA): TGTGCCAGCAGTGAAATCCAGACCGGAAACACCATATATTTT. Translation gives CASSEIQTGNTIYF. The V gene is TRBV2, the J gene TRBJ1-3; D remains unclear. The germline CDR1 and CDR2 sequences are SNHLY and FYNNEI. The V end lost 2 bases, the J end lost 4 bases, and 9 bases lay between the germline ends. The CDR3 is 14 residues long.

At least ten counts were recorded for this clonotype. This chain connects TRBV28 to TRBJ2-1; the match to TRBD2 covers 12 bases. Trimming removed 5 bases from V and 12 bases from J; junction bases left unmatched: 11. Germline V gene lookup returns CDR1 MDHEN and CDR2 SYDVKM. The length of the CDR3 is 15 residues. The CDR3, as DNA: TGTGCCAGCAGTCCACTAGCGGGGGGCGTCACTCGGCAGTTCTTC. Translating it yields CASSPLAGGVTRQFF.

This clonotype was detected many times. The chain has TRBV6-1 and TRBJ2-7, with D perhaps TRBD2 (5 bases). The CDR3 has 12 amino acids. V lost 4 bases and J 9 bases, leaving 13 bases between the germline ends. Germline-derived CDR1 and CDR2 are MNHNS and SASEGT. CDR3 amino acids: CASSGTVTGQYF. The CDR3 nucleotides read TGTGCCAGCAGTGGGACTGTTACGGGGCAGTACTTC.

This clonotype was picked up one time. A clone one base away is much larger, so this may be a read error. The V and J genes are TRBV20-1 and TRBJ2-3; D assignment may be TRBD1 or TRBD2 (5 bases each). The germline CDR1 and CDR2 sequences are DFQATT and SNEGSKA (reference sequence). V lost 4 bases to trimming and J lost 5 bases, with 22 bases between them. There are 16 residues in the CDR3. CDR3 region: CSAIFSEGTYKDTQYF. The CDR3 DNA reads TGCAGTGCTATATTTAGTGAGGGGACCTACAAAGATACGCAGTATTTT.

The chain is built from TRBV20-1 and TRBJ2-1; D gene unclear. Trimming took 0 bases from V and 3 from J, leaving 15 bases between them. Germline V gives CDR1 DFQATT, CDR2 SNEGSKA (reference sequence). This CDR3 has 16 residues. CDR3 bases: TGCAGTGCTAGAGATCAACCGACTGGACGCTACAATGAGCAGTTCTTC. Its protein is CSARDQPTGRYNEQFF.

This clonotype was counted a few times. The rearrangement joins TRBV7-3 to TRBJ1-6; TRBD1 agrees at 8 bases. V shed 5 bases, J shed 8 bases, and the junction held 11 bases outside the gene matches. The CDR3 is 16 amino acids. Germline V gene data show CDR1 as SGHTA and CDR2 as FQGTGA. CDR3: CASSPRGETGDSPLHF. CDR3 nucleotides: TGTGCCAGCAGCCCCAGGGGAGAGACAGGGGATTCACCCCTCCACTTT.

For this clonotype: A clone one base away is much larger, so this may be a read error. The chain recombines TRBV2 with TRBJ2-1, with 7 bases lining up with TRBD1. The CDR3 spans 15 residues. From germline, CDR1 is SNHLY and CDR2 FYNNEI. CDR3 residues: CASSEETGLSNEQSF. CDR3 nucleotide sequence: TGTGCCAGCAGTGAAGAGACAGGGCTTTCGAATGAGCAGTCCTTC. The full variable domain, with the rest looked up from reference TRBV2 and TRBJ2-1, is EPEVTQTPSHQVTQMGQEVILRCVPISNHLYFYWYRQILGQKVEFLVSFYNNEISEKSEIFDDQFSVERPDGSNFTLKIRSTKLEDSAMYFCASSEETGLSNEQSFGPGTRLTVL.

This clonotype showed up many times. The chain recombines TRBV28 with TRBJ2-3; the D is unclear. The V gene's germline CDR1 is MDHEN and CDR2 SYDVKM. The CDR3 spans 13 residues. The V end lost 7 bases, the J end lost 2 bases, and 10 bases lay between the germline ends. In DNA, the CDR3 is TGTGCCAGCAAAGGAAGCTCCACAGATACGCAGTATTTT. This gives the protein CASKGSSTDTQYF.

This clonotype appeared once. This may be a read error, as it is one base from a much larger clone. The gene calls are TRBV28 and TRBJ1-1; 8 nucleotides agree with TRBD1. Germline CDR1 and CDR2: MDHEN and SYDVKM. With 5 bases clipped from V and 6 bases from J, the junction kept 8 bases outside the gene matches. The CDR3 sequence is 14 residues long. The CDR3 bases are TGTGCCAGCAGTCCCGGACAGGGTATGGCTGAAGCTTTCTTT. Translation: CASSPGQGMAEAFF.

This clonotype was picked up many times. This chain connects TRBV19 to TRBJ2-5; TRBD2 aligns across 7 bases. J was trimmed by 1 base and V by 6 bases; bases with no gene match: 8. CDR3 length equals 15 residues. Germline V lookup: CDR1 LNHDA, CDR2 SQIVND (reference sequence). Written as DNA, the CDR3 is TGTGCCAGTAGCACCAAAGGACTAGTCCAAGAGACCCAGTACTTC. As protein: CASSTKGLVQETQYF.

This clonotype counts as medium-sized. This chain uses TRBV4-3 with TRBJ2-3; D is ambiguous. CDR1 is LGHNA and CDR2 is YSLEER in the germline V gene. This CDR3 spans 15 amino acids. The V end lost 0 bases, the J end lost 1 base, and 8 bases lay between the germline ends. The CDR3 is CASSQEPGRTDTQYF. CDR3 coding DNA: TGCGCCAGCAGCCAAGAGCCCGGGCGCACAGATACGCAGTATTTT.

The chain has TRBV7-2 and TRBJ2-7; maybe TRBD1 (5 bases). CDR1 and CDR2 from the germline V gene are SGHTA and FQGNSA. The CDR3 is made up of 15 amino acids. The V end lost 1 base, the J end lost 1 base, and 11 bases lay between the germline ends. The CDR3 sequence: CASSLVPGCSYEQYF. The CDR3 bases are TGTGCCAGCAGCTTAGTCCCAGGGTGTTCCTACGAGCAGTACTTC.

About this clonotype: A much larger clone differs from this one at a single base, so this may be a read error. The gene calls are TRBV12-3 or TRBV12-4 and TRBJ1-5; D call uncertain. V was pared by 4 bases and J by 5 bases, with 9 bases between. The CDR3 consists of 13 residues. The CDR3 region is CASSSPHDQPQHF. The CDR3 nucleotides read TGTGCCAGCAGTTCCCCCCACGATCAGCCCCAGCATTTT.

This clonotype was observed a handful of times. The chain carries TRBV12-3 or TRBV12-4 and TRBJ1-2; D is ambiguous. Trimming took off 3 bases at V and 6 bases at J, with 8 bases between the two ends. This CDR3 is 12 amino acids long. The CDR3 here is CASSFGRNGYTF. CDR3 sequence (DNA): TGTGCCAGCAGTTTCGGGAGAAATGGCTACACCTTC.

This clonotype came up once. This chain links TRBV28 with TRBJ2-7; D is perhaps TRBD1 (5 bases). V shed 3 bases and J shed 3 bases, with 9 bases lying between them. The CDR3 has 13 amino acids. Germline V gene data show CDR1 as MDHEN and CDR2 as SYDVKM. This CDR3 reads CASSFREDYEQYF. DNA of the CDR3: TGTGCCAGCAGTTTCAGGGAAGACTACGAGCAGTACTTC. The complete variable domain, with remaining parts taken from reference TRBV28 and TRBJ2-7, reads DVKVTQSSRYLVKRTGEKVFLECVQDMDHENMFWYRQDPGLGLRLIYFSYDVKMKEKGDIPEGYSVSREKKERFSLILESASTNQTSMYLCASSFREDYEQYFGPGTRLTVT.

This clonotype was observed at least ten times. V usage is TRBV20-1 and J usage is TRBJ2-3; D is unresolved. Looked up from germline, CDR1 is DFQATT and CDR2 is SNEGSKA (reference sequence). Trimming removed 5 bases at V and 0 bases at J, with 9 bases between. This CDR3 has 13 residues. CDR3 in amino acids: CSARLGSTDTQYF. CDR3 DNA: TGCAGTGCTCGACTTGGAAGCACAGATACGCAGTATTTT.

This clonotype was seen at least ten times. This chain links TRBV7-2 with TRBJ2-7, with TRBD1 matching 10 bases. This CDR3 is 15 amino acids long. CDR1 is SGHTA, CDR2 FQGNSA, per germline. With 3 bases clipped from V and 2 bases from J, the junction kept 4 bases outside the gene matches. For the CDR3, the DNA is TGTGCCAGCAGCTTCCTGGGACAGGGGACCTACGAGCAGTACTTC. The encoded protein is CASSFLGQGTYEQYF. Together with reference TRBV7-2 and TRBJ2-7, the CDR3 gives the full variable domain: GAGVSQSPSNKVTEKGKDVELRCDPISGHTALYWYRQSLGQGLEFLIYFQGNSAPDKSGLPSDRFSAERTGGSVSTLTIQRTQQEDSAVYLCASSFLGQGTYEQYFGPGTRLTVT.

This clonotype came up many times. The chain has TRBV27 and TRBJ1-5, with D possibly being TRBD1 (5 bases). With 6 bases removed from V and 0 bases from J, the gap between germline ends came to 12 bases. The germline CDR1 and CDR2 sequences are MNHEY and SMNVEV (reference sequence). This CDR3 region has 15 residues. CDR3 region: CASSPQGISNQPQHF. Here the CDR3 DNA reads TGTGCCAGCAGCCCGCAGGGTATTAGCAATCAGCCCCAGCATTTT.

With respect to this clonotype: A much larger clone lies one base from this, so it may be a read error. The chain uses TRBV6-9 and TRBJ2-5; TRBD2 might be the D (6 bases). Germline loops: CDR1 MNHGY, CDR2 SVAAGI. The CDR3 contains 13 residues. The CDR3 DNA is TGTGCCGGCAGTTGGGGGGAACAAGAGACCCAGTACTTC. It translates to CAGSWGEQETQYF.

This chain uses TRBV29-1 with TRBJ2-5; D perhaps matches TRBD1 (5 bases). From germline, CDR1 is SQVTM and CDR2 ANQGSEA. CDR3 length: 12 amino acids. The germline V and J ends were trimmed by 7 bases and 2 bases, with 11 bases remaining between them. CDR3 region: CSGVGQQETQYF. The CDR3 nucleotides read TGCAGCGGAGTGGGGCAACAAGAGACCCAGTACTTC.